The next 11 T cell receptor beta chains were all read from a single sample in a study of T cell clonality in common variable immunodeficiency. Sequencing used immunoSEQ multiplex PCR; TCRdb keeps in-frame clones, though not all of them. The sample has approximately 57,000 clones, none seen only once. The sample consisted of peripheral blood mononuclear cells. These receptors all come from a person aged 18 to 70 in good health.

This clone was observed a few times. The read ends 3 residues before the CDR3 terminus; that terminus is restored from the germline J gene. This chain joins TRBV11-2 and TRBJ1-3; possible D gene TRBD1, 6 bases. CDR3 length: 15 amino acids. Looked up from germline, CDR1 is SGHAT and CDR2 is FQNNGV. The V and J ends lost 5 bases and 9 bases respectively, with 20 bases between them. The CDR3 reads CASSLPGTRETTIYF. The covered CDR3 bases are TGTGCCAGCAGCCTGCCGGGGACAAGGGAAACCACC.

This clone was recorded a few times. Read sequence stops 3 residues before the CDR3 end, and the germline J gene provides the missing end. The chain employs TRBV7-2 and TRBJ1-1, with D unresolved. V gave up 4 bases and J gave up 1 base, with 7 bases separating them. The germline V gene has CDR1 SGHTA and CDR2 FQGNSA. This CDR3 is built from 13 residues. CDR3 DNA (partial): TGTGCCAGCAGCTCGGACTGGAACACTGAA. Its protein is CASSSDWNTE. The full CDR3 sequence reads CASSSDWNTEAFF.

This clone was observed at least ten times. The read halts 3 residues ahead of the CDR3 end, with the missing end drawn from the germline J gene. The rearrangement links TRBV11-2 to TRBJ1-1; TRBD1 agrees at 9 bases. Germline CDR1 SGHAT, CDR2 FQNNGV. J gave up 4 bases and V 5 bases, and 2 bases lay outside the gene matches. The CDR3 has 13 residues. The CDR3 DNA, read in part, is TGTGCCAGCAGCCCGGACAGGGGCACTGAA. It specifies CASSPDRGTE. The whole CDR3 protein reads CASSPDRGTEAFF.

This clone was picked up many times. The sequence runs out 3 residues before the end of the CDR3; the remainder is reconstructed from the germline J gene. The J gene is TRBJ2-5, the V gene TRBV10-1, with D possibly TRBD1 on 6 matching bases. This CDR3 contains 14 residues. V was clipped by 4 bases and J by 2 bases, with 11 bases between them. Germline V gene lookup returns CDR1 WNHNN and CDR2 SYGVQD (reference sequence). This CDR3 is CASSAGGPQETQYF. CDR3 DNA (partial): TGCGCCAGCAGTGCTGGGGGCCCTCAAGAGACC.

This clone was seen many times. The read is 3 residues too short to cover the CDR3 end, so that end is filled in from the germline J gene. This chain connects TRBV30 to TRBJ2-5; 7 nucleotides match TRBD1. CDR1 and CDR2 (germline): GTSNPN, SVGIG (reference sequence). The ends lost 3 bases at V and 2 bases at J; junction bases unmatched: 6. This CDR3 spans 14 amino acids. CDR3 DNA (partial): TGTGCCTGGAGCCCCGGACAGGAGCAAGAGACC. It translates to CAWSPGQEQET. The entire CDR3 sequence reads CAWSPGQEQETQYF.

This clone was observed a few times. The CDR3 extends 3 residues past the end of the read, so its final part is completed from the germline J gene. V and J are TRBV7-6 and TRBJ2-7; weak D call: TRBD1 (5 bases). V lost 5 bases, J lost 6 bases, and 11 bases lay in between. Germline V gene lookup returns CDR1 SGHVS and CDR2 FNYEAQ. The length of the CDR3 is 12 residues. The CDR3 bases that were read are TGTGCCAGCAGCGGACAAGGGCTCGAG. Translating gives CASSGQGLE. The whole CDR3 protein reads CASSGQGLEQYF.

This clone was counted a few times. The CDR3 is cut off 3 residues early in the read; its end comes from the germline J gene. The chain uses TRBV7-3 and TRBJ1-2; unclear D gene. In germline, CDR1 is SGHTA, CDR2 FQGTGA. The length of the CDR3 is 15 residues. The CDR3 bases that were read are TGTGCCAGCAGCCCCGGGGTGGGCAACGTTAATGAC. Translation: CASSPGVGNVND. The whole CDR3 sequence reads CASSPGVGNVNDYTF.

This clone has at least ten counts. With the read ending 3 residues before the CDR3 end, the germline J gene is used to fill in that end. The genes are TRBV20-1 and TRBJ2-1; TRBD1 matches at 12 bases. This CDR3 comprises 14 residues. The V gene end was trimmed by 6 bases and the J gene end by 7 bases; junction bases not matched to a gene: 7. The germline V gene encodes CDR1 DFQATT and CDR2 SNEGSKA (reference sequence). Incomplete CDR3 DNA: TGCAGTGCCCTTGGGACAGGGGGCGGGAATGAG. It is translated as CSALGTGGGNE. The CDR3 reads in full as CSALGTGGGNEQFF.

This clone was detected ten times or more. Read coverage stops 3 residues before the CDR3 terminus; the germline J gene supplies the remainder. This chain uses TRBV18 with TRBJ1-5; 7 nucleotides align to TRBD1. J was trimmed by 4 bases and V by 5 bases; bases with no gene match: 8. This CDR3 spans 15 amino acids. Germline V CDR1 and CDR2: KGHSH, LQKENI. The CDR3 loop is CASSMTGPPNQPQHF. Partial CDR3 DNA: TGTGCCAGCTCAATGACAGGGCCCCCTAATCAGCCC.

This clone was seen many times. From the germline J gene comes the end of the CDR3, since the read stops 3 residues before it. This rearrangement joins TRBV12-5 to TRBJ2-1; maybe TRBD1 (6 bases). Germline lookup yields CDR1 LGHNT and CDR2 FRNRAP. The CDR3 runs 19 residues. V was trimmed by 2 bases and J by 1 base, leaving 21 bases between them. CDR3 bases read: TGTGCTAGTGGTTTGCGGGACATCCAACGTGTTGGGTCCTACAATGAG. Translated, it gives CASGLRDIQRVGSYNE. The full CDR3 protein reads CASGLRDIQRVGSYNEQFF.

This clone showed up many times. Sequencing ends 3 residues short of the CDR3 end; the germline J gene provides the rest. The chain uses TRBV30 and TRBJ1-1; 12 bases align to TRBD1. J lost 6 bases, V lost 2 bases, and 4 bases had no gene match. CDR1 GTSNPN and CDR2 SVGIG come from the germline V gene (reference sequence). CDR3 length equals 14 residues. Partial CDR3 DNA: TGTGCCTGGAGTCCGGGACAGGGGGCGGCTGAA. Translation gives CAWSPGQGAAE. The whole CDR3 region reads CAWSPGQGAAEAFF.